These 8 T cell receptor beta chains came from one sample sequenced in a study of spatial heterogeneity in lung cancer. Time point described: sample taken at primary tumor resection. No cells were sorted before sequencing. The whole RNA sequenced was extracted from tumor, nontumor lung or frozen PBMC. In TCRdb, the 5' RACE reads were re-called with MiXCR into one record per CDR3 protein. The table records around 8,000 distinct CDR3 sequences, over 7.5% of them present only once. The sample consisted of PBMCs, taken at surgery. These TCRs come from a male donor with early-stage non-small cell lung cancer.

In its sample, this clonotype is medium-sized. This beta chain is an unintended read in a library built for alpha chains; its size means little. This chain links TRBV7-2 with TRBJ2-1; D perhaps matches TRBD1 (7 bases). Trimming took off 2 bases at V and 7 bases at J, with 15 bases between the two ends. The germline V gene has CDR1 SGHTA and CDR2 FQGNSA. The CDR3 is 15 amino acids. The CDR3 protein is CASSLRMTGRNEQFF. The CDR3, as DNA: TGTGCCAGCAGCTTAAGAATGACAGGGAGGAATGAGCAGTTCTTC.

This clonotype has at least ten counts. This beta chain turned up in a library designed for alpha chains; as an off-target read, its abundance says little. The chain links TRBV10-3 to TRBJ2-7, with D maybe TRBD1 (6 bases). Trimming removed 1 base at V and 8 bases at J, with 18 bases between. CDR3 length: 15 residues. From germline, CDR1 is ENHRY and CDR2 SYGVKD. CDR3 nucleotides: TGTGCCATCAGTGAGTACAGGGACCCCCTGAGAAAGCAGTACTTC. Protein: CAISEYRDPLRKQYF.

In its sample, this clonotype was seen many times. Found in a library prepared for alpha chains, this beta chain is an off-target read, and its abundance has little meaning. The chain carries TRBV10-3 and TRBJ2-1; D call uncertain. Germline loops: CDR1 ENHRY, CDR2 SYGVKD. Between the trimmed V and J ends, which lost 3 bases and 7 bases, there was a span of 4 bases. CDR3 size: 11 residues. This CDR3 reads CAISEYNEQFF. The CDR3 region has the DNA TGTGCCATCAGTGAATATAATGAGCAGTTCTTC.

This clonotype was seen repeatedly, ten times or more. A library prepared for alpha chains yielded this beta chain as an off-target read; its size is of little meaning. The genes are TRBV12-3 or TRBV12-4 and TRBJ2-1; a weak D match, TRBD2 (6 bases). The CDR3 covers 13 residues. V was clipped by 2 bases and J by 7 bases, with 9 bases between them. CDR3 in amino acids: CASSLLAENEQFF. The CDR3, as DNA: TGTGCCAGCAGTTTATTAGCGGAGAATGAGCAGTTCTTC.

This clonotype appeared a few times. The size of this beta chain means little, since it is a stray read in a library made for alpha chains. The chain uses TRBV6-2 or TRBV6-3 and TRBJ2-2; D ambiguous. V was pared by 4 bases and J by 8 bases, with 14 bases between. From germline, CDR1 is MNHEY and CDR2 SVGEGT. CDR3 length: 14 amino acids. CDR3 sequence (DNA): TGTGCCAGCAGTTCCGGACGTTTATCGGGGGAGCTGTTTTTT. Translation gives CASSSGRLSGELFF.

Only a few counts were recorded for this clonotype. The size of this beta chain means little, since it is a stray read in a library made for alpha chains. The chain employs TRBV3-1 and TRBJ2-5, with a weak D call TRBD2 (5 bases). The CDR3 runs to 16 residues. Germline-derived CDR1 and CDR2 are LGHDT and YNNKEL (reference sequence). Trimming took off 4 bases at V and 1 base at J, with 16 bases between the two ends. CDR3 in DNA: TGTGCCAGCAGCCGTACCTCAGCGAGGGCCCAAGAGACCCAGTACTTC. Its translation: CASSRTSARAQETQYF.

This clonotype was observed at least ten times. This beta chain was picked up by a library intended for alpha chains and is off target, so its count carries little meaning. The chain is built from TRBV9 and TRBJ1-1; D unresolved. The V end was cut by 3 bases, the J end by 0 bases, with 12 bases between. This CDR3 region has 15 residues. Germline CDR1 is SGDLS and CDR2 is YYNGEE. DNA for the CDR3: TGTGCCAGCAGCGAGATCTCCGCGCTGAACACTGAAGCTTTCTTT. Its protein is CASSEISALNTEAFF.

This clonotype was found many times. This beta chain slipped into a library made for alpha chains as a stray read, so its size is not meaningful. The rearrangement links TRBV7-3 to TRBJ2-1, with 9 bases that match TRBD2. The CDR3 consists of 17 residues. The germline V gene encodes CDR1 SGHTA and CDR2 FQGTGA. After removal of 4 bases from V and 0 bases from J, the junction contained 7 bases not matched to a gene. CDR3 sequence reads: CASSSKLAGSSYNEQFF. CDR3 coding DNA: TGTGCCAGCAGCTCCAAACTAGCGGGCAGCTCCTACAATGAGCAGTTCTTC.